This paragraph reports one T cell receptor beta chain. The data were taken from a study of blood T cell repertoires in COVID-19. Turning to the study itself: Sites across the United States, Italy and Spain contributed samples from acute and convalescent COVID-19. T cells, B-cell-depleted T cells, or PBMCs supplied cDNA or gDNA.

In the original processing: Amplification of reference gene primers provided the estimated nucleated cell counts. Clones were read by immunoSEQ multiplex PCR, and TCRdb kept only the in-frame ones, dropping some. V and J calls and clone size are as listed in that table; D and trimming were resolved from the DNA. This table has about 250,000 clones, 75% to 85% appearing once. The CDR3 totals 13 residues. Germline CDR1 reads MDHEN; CDR2 reads SYDVKM. V shed 6 bases and J shed 1 base, with 9 bases lying between them. This chain joins TRBV28 and TRBJ1-1; a possible D gene is TRBD1 (5 bases). Sequencing used peripheral blood. The TCR comes from a human donor in a cohort sampled during active COVID-19. The CDR3 region is CASRQTGNTEAFF. DNA of the CDR3: TGTGCCAGCAGGCAAACAGGGAACACTGAAGCTTTCTTT.